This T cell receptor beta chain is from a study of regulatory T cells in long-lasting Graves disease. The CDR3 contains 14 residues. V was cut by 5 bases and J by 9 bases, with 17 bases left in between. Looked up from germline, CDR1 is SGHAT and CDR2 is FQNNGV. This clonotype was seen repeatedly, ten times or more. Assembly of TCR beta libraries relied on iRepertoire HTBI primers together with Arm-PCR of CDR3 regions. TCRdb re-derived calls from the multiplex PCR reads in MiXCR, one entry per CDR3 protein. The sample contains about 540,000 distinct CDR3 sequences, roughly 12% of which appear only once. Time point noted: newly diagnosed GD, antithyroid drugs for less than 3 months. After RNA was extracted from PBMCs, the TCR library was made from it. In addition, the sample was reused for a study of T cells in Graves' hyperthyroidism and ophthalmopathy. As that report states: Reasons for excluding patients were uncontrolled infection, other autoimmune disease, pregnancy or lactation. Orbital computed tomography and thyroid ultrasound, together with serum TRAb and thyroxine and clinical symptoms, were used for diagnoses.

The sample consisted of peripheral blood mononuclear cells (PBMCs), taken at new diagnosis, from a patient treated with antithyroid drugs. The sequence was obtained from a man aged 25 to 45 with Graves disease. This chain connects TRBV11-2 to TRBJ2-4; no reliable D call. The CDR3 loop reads CASSPSSGNSIQYF. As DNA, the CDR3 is TGTGCCAGCAGCCCCTCTTCGGGTAACTCCATTCAGTACTTC.